These T cell receptor beta chains were read from a single sample in a study of radiotherapy plus CTLA-4 blockade in lung cancer. The table came from immunoSEQ multiplex PCR; TCRdb's copy has only in-frame clones and leaves some out. The sample yields tens of thousands of clones, approximately 67% seen once. The specimen comprised peripheral blood, sampled from a patient treated with radiotherapy plus ipilimumab. The receptors were gathered from a human donor with non-small cell lung cancer whose response to radiotherapy plus ipilimumab could not be evaluated. Each CDR3 is given with its conserved first and last residue. D genes are given only for firm matches. Size values are once, few and many counts, or a class for expanded clones, and some rows have none.

-,TRBJ1-2,-,TRBV30,CASPKLENYGYTF,TGTGCCTCACCCAAACTGGAGAACTATGGCTACACCTTC
TRBD2,TRBJ2-7,-,TRBV19,CASSPGGLAGGPYEQYF,TGTGCCAGTAGTCCCGGGGGACTAGCGGGAGGGCCCTACGAGCAGTACTTC
TRBD1,TRBJ1-4,-,TRBV2,CASSEALFRSYRGSEATNEKLFF,TGTGCCAGCAGTGAAGCGCTTTTCCGTTCATACAGGGGATCTGAGGCAACTAATGAAAAACTGTTTTTT
-,TRBJ2-7,-,TRBV11-2,CASSIDSGSYEQYF,TGTGCCAGCAGCATTGATAGCGGCTCCTACGAGCAGTACTTC
-,TRBJ2-1,-,TRBV2,CASSPKGRGLSDNEQFF,TGTGCCAGCAGCCCGAAAGGGAGGGGGTTGAGCGATAATGAGCAGTTCTTC
-,TRBJ1-5,-,TRBV7-2,CASSLVGGQMNQPQHF,TGTGCCAGCAGCTTAGTAGGGGGACAAATGAATCAGCCCCAGCATTTT
-,TRBJ2-5,-,TRBV19,CASSIDYQETQYF,TGTGCCAGTAGTATAGACTACCAAGAGACCCAGTACTTC
TRBD2,TRBJ2-5,-,TRBV7-3,CASSLAGGDETQYF,TGTGCCAGCAGCTTAGCGGGAGGTGATGAGACCCAGTACTTC
-,TRBJ1-2,-,TRBV5-1,CASSDGRGSSAYGYTF,TGCGCCAGCAGCGACGGAAGAGGCAGTTCGGCCTATGGCTACACCTTC
-,TRBJ1-6,-,TRBV27,CASSFMNSPLHF,TGTGCCAGCAGTTTTATGAATTCACCCCTCCACTTT
-,TRBJ2-2,-,TRBV30,CAWSLLGELFF,TGTGCCTGGAGTCTCCTGGGGGAGCTGTTTTTT
TRBD1,TRBJ2-7,-,TRBV18,CASSPGQGEQYF,TGTGCCAGCTCACCCGGACAGGGCGAGCAGTACTTC
TRBD1,TRBJ1-4,few,TRBV9,CASSVQGATNEKLFF,TGTGCCAGCAGCGTACAGGGGGCAACTAATGAAAAACTGTTTTTT
-,TRBJ1-1,-,TRBV27,CASSLRDPRRLNTEAFF,TGTGCCAGCAGTTTACGCGATCCTAGGCGCCTCAACACTGAAGCTTTCTTT
TRBD2,TRBJ2-3,-,TRBV6-1,CASRLAGGPPDTQYF,TGTGCCAGCAGATTAGCGGGGGGGCCCCCAGATACGCAGTATTTT
-,TRBJ1-4,few,TRBV19,CASTGFGENEKLFF,TGTGCCTCCACAGGATTTGGGGAAAATGAAAAACTGTTTTTT
-,TRBJ1-1,few,TRBV9,CASSVGQWNTEAFF,TGTGCCAGCAGTGTCGGACAGTGGAACACTGAAGCTTTCTTT
-,TRBJ1-3,medium-sized,TRBV28,CASSSTRGNTIYF,TGTGCCAGCAGTTCGACTCGTGGAAACACCATATATTTT
-,TRBJ1-1,-,TRBV7-8,CASSGHRVFPTEAFF,TGTGCCAGCAGCGGACACAGGGTTTTCCCCACTGAAGCTTTCTTT
TRBD2,TRBJ2-3,-,TRBV18,CASSPGLAGGTSSTDTQYF,TGTGCCAGCTCACCTGGGCTAGCGGGAGGCACGTCTAGCACAGATACGCAGTATTTT
-,TRBJ2-1,-,TRBV27,CASSRGAGYNEQFF,TGTGCCAGCAGCCGGGGAGCGGGTTACAATGAGCAGTTCTTC
-,TRBJ2-1,-,TRBV6-6,CASSPITAYNEQFF,TGTGCCAGCAGTCCCATCACAGCCTACAATGAGCAGTTCTTC
-,TRBJ1-1,-,TRBV11-3,CASSFSLNTEAFF,TGTGCCAGCAGCTTTTCCTTGAACACTGAAGCTTTCTTT
-,TRBJ2-2,few,TRBV5-5,CASSLVGGGELFF,TGTGCCAGCAGCTTAGTCGGCGGCGGGGAGCTGTTTTTT
TRBD1,TRBJ1-5,-,TRBV19,CASSIPGQGMGQPQHF,TGTGCCAGTAGTATCCCCGGACAGGGGATGGGTCAGCCCCAGCATTTT
TRBD2,TRBJ2-7,-,TRBV19,CASSPTSGFYEQYF,TGTGCCAGTAGTCCGACTAGCGGTTTTTACGAGCAGTACTTC
-,TRBJ1-1,-,TRBV5-6,CASRLLNTEAFF,TGTGCCAGCAGACTTCTGAACACTGAAGCTTTCTTT
TRBD1,TRBJ1-1,-,TRBV4-3,CASSQARLRGRNEAFF,TGCGCCAGCAGCCAGGCTCGGCTCAGGGGGCGTAATGAAGCTTTCTTT
-,TRBJ1-1,few,TRBV2,CASCQIMNTEAFF,TGTGCCAGCTGCCAGATCATGAACACTGAAGCTTTCTTT
TRBD2,TRBJ2-3,-,TRBV5-1,CASSLAGLAGVSSTDTQYF,TGCGCCAGCAGCTTGGCGGGACTAGCGGGGGTATCTAGCACAGATACGCAGTATTTT
-,TRBJ2-7,-,TRBV5-5,CASSIGQEGYEQYF,TGTGCCAGCAGCATAGGACAGGAGGGCTACGAGCAGTACTTC
TRBD2,TRBJ2-7,-,TRBV11-3,CASSLVGGLGYEQYF,TGTGCCAGCAGCTTAGTAGGGGGACTAGGCTACGAGCAGTACTTC
-,TRBJ1-1,once,TRBV5-1,CASSLDGQDTEAFF,TGCGCCAGCAGCTTGGATGGTCAGGACACTGAAGCTTTCTTT
TRBD2,TRBJ2-3,-,TRBV2,CASSFSGREDTQYF,TGTGCCAGCAGCTTTAGCGGGAGAGAAGATACGCAGTATTTT
-,TRBJ1-2,-,TRBV5-1,CASSQTFYGYTF,TGCGCCAGCAGCCAGACATTCTATGGCTACACCTTC
TRBD2,TRBJ2-1,-,TRBV7-3,CASSLRREPYNEQFF,TGTGCCAGCAGCCTCCGGCGGGAGCCTTACAATGAGCAGTTCTTC
TRBD1,TRBJ2-7,-,TRBV27,CASSPGTGVEQYF,TGTGCCAGCAGTCCCGGGACAGGGGTCGAGCAGTACTTC
-,TRBJ1-3,-,TRBV30,CAWTFSGNTIYF,TGTGCCTGGACATTCTCTGGAAACACCATATATTTT
-,TRBJ2-3,few,TRBV10-3,CAISVETATDTQYF,TGTGCCATCAGTGTAGAGACAGCCACAGATACGCAGTATTTT
TRBD1,TRBJ2-7,-,TRBV11-2,CASSPGDSYYEQYF,TGTGCCAGCAGCCCCGGGGACAGCTACTACGAGCAGTACTTC
TRBD1,TRBJ1-5,few,TRBV19,CASSPTRLLGQSNQPQHF,TGTGCCAGTAGTCCAACCCGGCTACTGGGACAGAGCAATCAGCCCCAGCATTTT
-,TRBJ1-4,-,TRBV2,CASSRGNEKLFF,TGTGCCAGCAGCAGGGGTAATGAAAAACTGTTTTTT
TRBD1,TRBJ2-1,-,TRBV30,CAWRGGLYNEQFF,TGTGCCTGGAGAGGGGGCCTCTACAATGAGCAGTTCTTC
TRBD2,TRBJ2-3,-,TRBV28,CASSSLGLATDTQYF,TGTGCCAGCAGTTCCCTCGGACTAGCCACAGATACGCAGTATTTT
TRBD1,TRBJ1-1,-,TRBV10-2,CASSELGQGSNTEAFF,TGCGCCAGCAGTGAGTTGGGACAGGGGTCGAACACTGAAGCTTTCTTT
-,TRBJ2-5,once,TRBV27,CASSLYRASKETQYF,TGTGCCAGCAGTTTATACAGGGCCTCAAAAGAGACCCAGTACTTC
TRBD1,TRBJ1-2,-,TRBV5-8,CASSLQGRIYNYGYTF,TGTGCCAGCAGCTTACAGGGGCGGATCTACAACTATGGCTACACCTTC
-,TRBJ1-2,few,TRBV19,CASSIVRGGGYGYTF,TGTGCCAGTAGTATTGTCCGCGGCGGGGGCTATGGCTACACCTTC